This is a list of T cell receptor beta chains from one sample in a study of early T cells in non-severe SARS-CoV-2 infection. TCRdb ran MiXCR on the 5' RACE reads and lists one entry per CDR3 protein. The profile covers some 25,000 distinct CDR3 sequences, with around 4% appearing a single time and about 9.4% taken by the ten largest. Input material: whole blood. The receptors were gathered from an adult who was a healthcare worker with PCR-confirmed SARS-CoV-2 infection or an uninfected control (not recorded which). Each CDR3 is given with its conserved first and last residue. The order of the fields is CDR3 length, J gene, V gene, clone size, D gene, CDR3 DNA, CDR3 protein. A D gene is named only where the DNA matches it firmly. Clone size is given for some rows only: seen once, a few or many times, or a class if the clone is expanded.

14 | TRBJ1-1 | TRBV6-5 | few | TRBD1 | TGTGCCAGCAGTTTTAGACAGGGGAACACTGAAGCTTTCTTT | CASSFRQGNTEAFF
16 | TRBJ2-3 | TRBV2 | few | TRBD2 | TGTGCCAGCTCCCCGGGACTAGCGGGAGTGTCAGATACGCAGTATTTT | CASSPGLAGVSDTQYF
15 | TRBJ2-1 | TRBV20-1 | many | - | TGCAGTGCTACACGGGACGCGAGCTCCTACAATGAGCAGTTCTTC | CSATRDASSYNEQFF
17 | TRBJ2-5 | TRBV6-1 | few | TRBD1 | TGTGCCAGCAGCCGAAAAGGGTGGGGGGACAGGCAAGAGACCCAGTACTTC | CASSRKGWGDRQETQYF
15 | TRBJ2-3 | TRBV18 | many | TRBD2 | TGTGCCAGCTCACCAAGGCGGGAGGGCCCAGATACGCAGTATTTT | CASSPRREGPDTQYF
15 | TRBJ2-1 | TRBV5-1 | - | TRBD1 | TGCGCCAGCAGCTCAGGGACAGAGAGGGGCAATGAGCAGTTCTTC | CASSSGTERGNEQFF
16 | TRBJ2-1 | TRBV20-1 | many | TRBD2 | TGCAGTGCAGTCGGACTAGCGGGAGGGATCATAAATGAGCAGTTCTTC | CSAVGLAGGIINEQFF
14 | TRBJ1-3 | TRBV14 | many | - | TGTGCCAGCAGCCGAACAGCGGCTGGAAACACCATATATTTT | CASSRTAAGNTIYF
13 | TRBJ2-4 | TRBV6-2/TRBV6-3 | few | TRBD2 | TGTGCCAGCTCCGGGACTACGAAAAACATTCAGTACTTC | CASSGTTKNIQYF
14 | TRBJ1-3 | TRBV7-9 | - | TRBD1 | TGTGCCAGCAGCCGACAGGGCTCTGGAAACACCATATATTTT | CASSRQGSGNTIYF
16 | TRBJ1-5 | TRBV6-2/TRBV6-3 | - | TRBD1 | TGTGCCAGCAGACCATATGGGACAGGGGTAAATCAGCCCCAGCATTTT | CASRPYGTGVNQPQHF
13 | TRBJ2-2 | TRBV4-1 | many | - | TGCGCCAGCAGCCAAGATAACACCGGGGAGCTGTTTTTT | CASSQDNTGELFF
12 | TRBJ2-2 | TRBV28 | few | - | TGTGCAACGACAGGGGAGGGCGGGGAGCTGTTTTTT | CATTGEGGELFF
13 | TRBJ2-1 | TRBV20-1 | many | - | TGCAGTGCTAGTCGGGACCAGGGGAATGAGCAGTTCTTC | CSASRDQGNEQFF
13 | TRBJ2-2 | TRBV7-3 | many | TRBD1 | TGTGCCAGCAGCTCACAGGGGTCCGGGGAGCTGTTTTTT | CASSSQGSGELFF
16 | TRBJ2-2 | TRBV7-9 | few | TRBD1 | TGTGCCAGCAGCCCGTATGGGACAGATCGAACCGGGGAGCTGTTTTTT | CASSPYGTDRTGELFF
16 | TRBJ2-4 | TRBV12-3/TRBV12-4 | many | TRBD1 | TGTGCCAGCAGTACTACAGGGGGTAGAGCCAAAAACATTCAGTACTTC | CASSTTGGRAKNIQYF
14 | TRBJ2-2 | TRBV7-2 | many | TRBD1 | TGTGCCAGCAGCCGACAGGGTCGAACCGGGGAGCTGTTTTTT | CASSRQGRTGELFF
15 | TRBJ1-2 | TRBV5-1 | - | - | TGCGCCAGCAGCTGGGACGGCAGCCTTCGCTATGGCTACACCTTC | CASSWDGSLRYGYTF
15 | TRBJ2-1 | TRBV10-3 | many | - | TGTGCCATCAGGAGCGGGTGGAGCTCCTACAATGAGCAGTTCTTC | CAIRSGWSSYNEQFF
13 | TRBJ2-7 | TRBV29-1 | many | - | TGCAGCGTCGGTCGCGACACTTCTCTTGGGCAGTACTTC | CSVGRDTSLGQYF
14 | TRBJ1-1 | TRBV28 | - | - | TGTGCCAGCAGTTTATTGGGCAGCCCCAGTGGAGCTTTCTTT | CASSLLGSPSGAFF
16 | TRBJ2-3 | TRBV7-6 | few | TRBD2 | TGTGCCAGCAGTCCGACTAGCGGGAGTATAACAGATACGCAGTATTTT | CASSPTSGSITDTQYF
11 | TRBJ2-7 | TRBV14 | few | - | TGTGCCAGCAGCCAAACCTACGAGCAGTACTTC | CASSQTYEQYF
15 | TRBJ2-7 | TRBV18 | few | - | TGTGCCAGCTCCCTACCCGGGGGAGTTACCTACGAGCAGTACTTC | CASSLPGGVTYEQYF
19 | TRBJ2-6 | TRBV12-2 | many | - | TGTGCAAGTCGCCCCCAGGTAGGGGGACAGCCCTCTGGGGCCAACGTCCTGACTTTC | CASRPQVGGQPSGANVLTF
12 | TRBJ1-1 | TRBV2 | many | - | TGTGCCAGCAGTGATCCCGACACTGAAGCTTTCTTT | CASSDPDTEAFF
18 | TRBJ1-3 | TRBV11-3 | many | TRBD1 | TGTGCCAGCAGCGCCATAACCGGGACAGTAAGCTCTGGAAACACCATATATTTT | CASSAITGTVSSGNTIYF
13 | TRBJ2-7 | TRBV20-1 | many | - | TGCAGTGCGAATTTCTATGATCCCTACGAGCAGTACTTC | CSANFYDPYEQYF
18 | TRBJ2-1 | TRBV20-1 | few | TRBD2 | TGCAGTGCTAGAGGGACTGGTAGCGGGAAGAGCTCCTACAATGAGCAGTTCTTC | CSARGTGSGKSSYNEQFF
17 | TRBJ2-3 | TRBV24-1 | many | - | TGTGCCACCAGTGATTTCTTTACAGCCCGCGGGGTAGATACGCAGTATTTT | CATSDFFTARGVDTQYF
17 | TRBJ2-1 | TRBV5-1 | many | TRBD2 | TGCGCCAGCAGCTTGTCCCAGGTAGCGGGAGGGTACAATGAGCAGTTCTTC | CASSLSQVAGGYNEQFF
16 | TRBJ2-1 | TRBV5-6 | many | TRBD2 | TGTGCCAGCAGCTCCGGACTAGCGGTGTCCTACAATGAGCAGTTCTTC | CASSSGLAVSYNEQFF
18 | TRBJ2-1 | TRBV5-1 | many | TRBD2 | TGCGCCAGCAGCTCGGGACTAGCGGGAGGGCCGTCCTACAATGAGCAGTTCTTC | CASSSGLAGGPSYNEQFF
12 | TRBJ2-5 | TRBV29-1 | - | - | TGCAGCGTTGCGCCTACCCAAGAGACCCAGTACTTC | CSVAPTQETQYF
13 | TRBJ2-1 | TRBV20-1 | many | - | TGCAGTGCTAGAGGGACTCTTCTCAATGAGCAGTTCTTC | CSARGTLLNEQFF
15 | TRBJ2-1 | TRBV5-1 | medium-sized | - | TGCGCCAGCAGCTTGGCCGGGGCTAACCAGAATGAGCAGTTCTTC | CASSLAGANQNEQFF
18 | TRBJ2-6 | TRBV27 | many | TRBD2 | TGTGCCAGCAGTTCAAGGCGGAGGGAGGGCTCTGGGGCCAACGTCCTGACTTTC | CASSSRRREGSGANVLTF
16 | TRBJ2-7 | TRBV9 | many | - | TGTGCCAGCAGCGCAAACTTACAGGGTTTCACGGGGGAGCAGTACTTC | CASSANLQGFTGEQYF
11 | TRBJ2-1 | TRBV6-2/TRBV6-3 | - | - | TGTGCCAGCGAACTGGGGATGTTGCAGTTCTTC | CASELGMLQFF
19 | TRBJ2-7 | TRBV20-1 | many | TRBD2 | TGCAGTGCTAGAGAAAAACATACCCCAGCGGGAGGGCCTCTCGACGAGCAGTACTTC | CSAREKHTPAGGPLDEQYF
13 | TRBJ1-1 | TRBV20-1 | few | TRBD1 | TGCAGTGCCCCTCGACAGGGGGCAACTGAAGCTTTCTTT | CSAPRQGATEAFF
16 | TRBJ2-3 | TRBV19 | many | TRBD2 | TGTGCCAGTAGCCGGGGGACTAGCGGGAGCGGGGATACGCAGTATTTT | CASSRGTSGSGDTQYF